This TCR beta chain stems from a study of identifying expanded T cells in peripheral blood. Germline V lookup: CDR1 MGHRA, CDR2 YSYEKL. Trimming removed 4 bases from V and 2 bases from J, with 15 bases in between. This CDR3 contains 15 residues. The table came from immunoSEQ multiplex PCR; TCRdb's copy has only in-frame clones and leaves some out. The top ten hold 12% to 15% of the sample, which has over 85,000 clones, around 88% seen once. V is TRBV4-1 and J is TRBJ2-7; D gene unclear. The specimen sequenced was blood. This receptor was obtained from a person between 18 and 70 years old in good health. CDR3 in amino acids: CASSLENLPTYEQYF. CDR3 in DNA: TGCGCCAGCAGCCTCGAGAACCTACCAACCTACGAGCAGTACTTC.